A selection of T cell receptor beta chains follows, all from one sample in a study of T cells after posttransplantation cyclophosphamide. Generated by immunoSEQ multiplex PCR, the TCRdb table keeps only in-frame clones and is missing some. The profile covers over 2,500 clones, none occurring a single time. The sample consisted of PBMCs, taken 84 days after allogeneic stem cell transplant with posttransplant cyclophosphamide. These receptor sequences come from a female patient between 40 and 50 years old who received an allogeneic stem cell transplant from a related donor, was CMV-positive, and had no GVHD. The T cells may come from the graft donor. Both conserved end residues are part of each CDR3. The D gene is left open where the match is weak. Expanded clones are given a class, and other clones once, few, many or no size at all.

abundance	v_gene	j_gene	len	d_gene	CDR3nt	CDR3aa
many	TRBV24-1	TRBJ1-3	15	.	TGTGCCACCAGTCCCCCGCGTCTCTCTGGAAACACCATATATTTT	CATSPPRLSGNTIYF
few	TRBV6-1	TRBJ1-5	13	.	TGTGCCAGCAGTAGACAGAAAAATCAGCCCCAGCATTTT	CASSRQKNQPQHF
few	TRBV7-3	TRBJ2-3	17	.	TGTGCCAGCAGCTTAACGGGGGCTAGCGGTATCACAGATACGCAGTATTTT	CASSLTGASGITDTQYF
few	TRBV29-1	TRBJ2-3	15	.	TGCAGCGTCGACGCACAGGGGGGGTTCACAGATACGCAGTATTTT	CSVDAQGGFTDTQYF
many	TRBV12-3/TRBV12-4	TRBJ2-1	18	TRBD1	TGTGCCAGCAGTTTCCAAGGCCGGGGACAGGGGGCTGGGAATGAGCAGTTCTTC	CASSFQGRGQGAGNEQFF
many	TRBV2	TRBJ2-7	13	.	TGTGCCAGCAGTTCAGGGTTCACCTACGAGCAGTACTTC	CASSSGFTYEQYF
many	TRBV6-5	TRBJ2-4	15	.	TGTGCCAGCAGCCAAAGGGGGTACTATGAAAACATTCAGTACTTC	CASSQRGYYENIQYF
.	TRBV6-2/TRBV6-3	TRBJ2-5	13	.	TGTGCCAGCAGTCCCGTAGCCCAAGAGACCCAGTACTTC	CASSPVAQETQYF
many	TRBV9	TRBJ2-7	15	TRBD1	TGTGCCAGCAGCATCAAACAGGGGACGGCATACGAGCAGTACTTC	CASSIKQGTAYEQYF
few	TRBV19	TRBJ1-6	15	.	TGTGCCAGTAGTTCTCGGACAGCCAATAATTCACCCCTCCACTTT	CASSSRTANNSPLHF
few	TRBV11-2	TRBJ2-5	17	TRBD2	TGTGCCAGCAGCTTAGAACTAGCGGGGGGGCAGGCGGAGACCCAGTACTTC	CASSLELAGGQAETQYF
many	TRBV28	TRBJ1-4	14	.	TGTGCCAGCAGTTTAGGGGGGATCGAGGAAAAACTGTTTTTT	CASSLGGIEEKLFF
many	TRBV5-1	TRBJ2-2	15	.	TGCGCCAGCAGCTTGGAGGCAGCGAACACCGGGGAGCTGTTTTTT	CASSLEAANTGELFF
many	TRBV29-1	TRBJ1-1	12	.	TGCAGCGGGAGAAGGGGAAACACTGAAGCTTTCTTT	CSGRRGNTEAFF
many	TRBV6-1	TRBJ1-2	14	.	TGTGCCAGCAGTGAACAAGGAGGGGCACATGGCTACACCTTC	CASSEQGGAHGYTF
few	TRBV30	TRBJ2-7	16	TRBD1	TGTGCCTGGAACTACTCCGGGACAGGGGTTTCCTACGAGCAGTACTTC	CAWNYSGTGVSYEQYF
many	TRBV7-9	TRBJ1-1	13	TRBD1	TGTGCCAGCAGCTTCGACAGGGACACTGAAGCTTTCTTT	CASSFDRDTEAFF
many	TRBV7-9	TRBJ2-1	15	TRBD2	TGTGCCAGCAGCTTAGCTGGGACTAGCTTCAATGAGCAGTTCTTC	CASSLAGTSFNEQFF
many	TRBV27	TRBJ1-6	12	.	TGTGCCAGCAGTTTCCGGAATTCACCCCTCCACTTT	CASSFRNSPLHF
.	TRBV4-3	TRBJ2-3	14	.	TGCGCCAGCAGCCAAGGAGGGGTGGGAGATATGCAGTATTTT	CASSQGGVGDMQYF
.	TRBV5-6	TRBJ2-1	15	TRBD2	TGTGCCAGCAGCTCCCTAGCGGGGCGCTACAATGAGCAGTTCTTC	CASSSLAGRYNEQFF
many	TRBV5-1	TRBJ2-3	14	.	TGCGCCAGCAGCTTGTTATCCAGCGGGCATACGCAGTATTTT	CASSLLSSGHTQYF
many	TRBV5-5	TRBJ1-1	15	TRBD1	TGTGCCAGCAGCCTACCGGGACAGAAGAACACTGAAGCTTTCTTT	CASSLPGQKNTEAFF
many	TRBV28	TRBJ2-7	16	TRBD2	TGTGCCAGCTATCGGACTAGCGGGGGGGCCCCCTACGAGCAGTACTTC	CASYRTSGGAPYEQYF
many	TRBV5-1	TRBJ2-7	15	.	TGCGCCAGCAGCCGGTCCGGGACGGGGGCCTACGAGCAGTACTTC	CASSRSGTGAYEQYF
few	TRBV13	TRBJ1-1	16	TRBD1	TGTGCCAGCAGTCTTAGGGACAGGGAATTTGACACTGAAGCTTTCTTT	CASSLRDREFDTEAFF
many	TRBV27	TRBJ2-5	14	TRBD2	TGTGCCAGCAAGCGGGACTCCGGGATAGAGACCCAGTACTTC	CASKRDSGIETQYF
many	TRBV5-6	TRBJ1-6	14	.	TGTGCCAGCAGCTTGTACAGGGCAAATTCACCCCTCCACTTT	CASSLYRANSPLHF
.	TRBV11-3	TRBJ2-2	13	.	TGTGCCAGCAGCCTGGGGCTCGCCGGGGAGCTGTTTTTT	CASSLGLAGELFF
many	TRBV6-1	TRBJ2-6	16	.	TGTGCCAGCAGTAAAGGGGGGGGTTCTGGGGCCAACGTCCTGACTTTC	CASSKGGGSGANVLTF
many	TRBV2	TRBJ1-4	16	.	TGTGCCAGCAGTGAAAGGGGGAGAGGGGCTAATGAAAAACTGTTTTTT	CASSERGRGANEKLFF
many	TRBV5-8	TRBJ2-2	14	.	TGTGCCAGCAGCTTGGGGGCGAGCACCGGGGAGCTGTTTTTT	CASSLGASTGELFF
.	TRBV9	TRBJ2-7	15	TRBD1	TGTGCCATCAGCTTCAAACAGGGGACGGCCTACGAGCAGTACTTC	CAISFKQGTAYEQYF
.	TRBV11-2	TRBJ2-5	14	.	TGTGCCAGCAGCCCCACGGCAGGCCGGGAGACCCAGTACTTC	CASSPTAGRETQYF
many	TRBV12-3/TRBV12-4	TRBJ1-2	12	.	TGTGCCAGCCGACTTAGGGGAGTTGGCTACACCTTC	CASRLRGVGYTF
many	TRBV6-5	TRBJ1-3	14	.	TGTGCCAGCAGCCCTCCGGGGTTTGCAAACACCATATATTTT	CASSPPGFANTIYF